The rows below give T cell receptor beta chains drawn from one sample of a study of T-cell reconstitution after alpha-beta-depleted transplantation in children. TCRdb reprocessed the PCR reads via MiXCR and lists one record per CDR3 protein. The sample has approximately 240,000 distinct CDR3 sequences, 11% seen once. Sequenced here: PBMCs, sampled before TCRalphabeta/CD19-depleted stem cell transplant. The receptors were gathered from a child under two years old with acute myeloid leukemia, due to receive a stem cell transplant. CDR3s include the opening cysteine and the closing phenylalanine or tryptophan. Some rows mark clone size as missing; the rest say once, few, many or name a class of expanded clone.

TRBJ2-7 | many | TRBV12-3/TRBV12-4 | CASSRTGRQYF
TRBJ2-1 | many | TRBV12-3/TRBV12-4 | CASTPVGTSPNEQFF
TRBJ2-7 | many | TRBV6-1 | CASTRRGLSYEQYF
TRBJ2-5 | many | TRBV7-9 | CASSLSRGTSGKSETQYF
TRBJ2-1 | many | TRBV6-2/TRBV6-3 | CASSYPGSLYNEQFF
TRBJ2-2 | many | TRBV29-1 | CSVTRVANTGELFF
TRBJ1-5 | many | TRBV20-1 | CSARGVSSNQPQHF
TRBJ2-7 | many | TRBV18 | CASSLGLAINEYEQYF
TRBJ1-1 | many | TRBV28 | CASSSIGQSNTEAFF
TRBJ1-2 | many | TRBV10-3 | CAIRGNGYTF
TRBJ1-2 | many | TRBV6-1 | CASRRDRPNYGYTF
TRBJ2-1 | many | TRBV2 | CASSEALSFWQFF
TRBJ2-1 | - | TRBV5-1 | CASSLRIGMEQFF
TRBJ1-2 | - | TRBV5-1 | CASSLAGGANYGDTF
TRBJ1-2 | - | TRBV24-1 | CATSDYTVYGYPF
TRBJ2-1 | many | TRBV7-2 | CASSPPGSNEQFF
TRBJ2-1 | many | TRBV7-9 | CASSSPSGSYNEQFF
TRBJ2-7 | many | TRBV28 | CASTPGLAGGPFSYEQYF
TRBJ1-1 | few | TRBV5-1 | CASSLARANLPNTEAFF
TRBJ2-7 | few | TRBV4-2 | CASSQELAAFSYEQYF